The TCR beta chain described here comes from a study of prognosis after radiotherapy for stage I lung cancer. On the study more broadly: Five patients had oligometastatic NSCLC after their primary tumor was surgically resected, and approximately 13 patients had newly diagnosed primary stage I lung tumors. Every lung cancer patient of the non-small cell type was deemed medically inoperable.

The CDR3 extends over 12 amino acids. The V and J ends lost 7 bases and 5 bases respectively, with 6 bases between them. CDR1 is SNHLY and CDR2 is FYNNEI in the germline V gene. This clonotype was counted many times. Peripheral blood, in roughly 6.4-milliliter volumes, was drawn at each of two time points. TCR beta CDR3 was amplified from genomic DNA by two-round multiplex PCR. First-round PCR used primers specific to each TRBV and TRBJ gene. TCRdb reprocessed the multiplex PCR reads with MiXCR, giving one entry per CDR3 protein. The sample shows 20,000 or so distinct CDR3 sequences, roughly 43% of them seen only once.

This chain joins TRBV2 and TRBJ1-6; D is unresolved. Sequences were derived from PBMCs, sampled before or after stereotactic body radiation therapy (not recorded which). This receptor was taken from a donor aged 50 or older with non-small cell lung cancer. Written as DNA, the CDR3 is TGTGCCAGCAATCCAGATAATTCACCCCTCCACTTT. Its protein is CASNPDNSPLHF.